Each of the 27 T cell receptor beta chains below was sequenced from the same sample in a study of blood T cell repertoires in COVID-19. This table comes from immunoSEQ multiplex PCR, and its TCRdb copy is limited to in-frame clones, with some not included. In the table there are 150,000 to 200,000 clones, around 84% of which are singletons. Sample: PBMCs or T cells enriched from blood (not recorded which). The source is a woman aged 50 to 60 who had recovered from COVID-19.

This clone showed up just a few times. The chain combines TRBV6-4 with TRBJ2-6, with D possibly being TRBD1 (6 bases). The CDR3 contains 17 residues. In germline, CDR1 is MRHNA, CDR2 SNTAGT. The germline V and J ends were trimmed by 6 bases and 0 bases, with 15 bases remaining between them. As DNA, the CDR3 is TGTGCCAGCAGCTCGACAGGCCAATACTCTGGGGCCAACGTCCTGACTTTC. It translates to CASSSTGQYSGANVLTF.

The sample holds one count of this clone. V and J are TRBV18 and TRBJ1-6, with a tentative D call TRBD1 (5 bases). The V end lost 2 bases, the J end lost 7 bases, and 18 bases lay between the germline ends. CDR1 and CDR2 from the germline V gene are KGHSH and LQKENI. The CDR3 contains 17 residues. CDR3 protein: CASSPYGDFGGNSPLHF. The CDR3 nucleotides read TGTGCCAGCTCACCATACGGTGATTTTGGGGGGAATTCACCCCTCCACTTT.

This clone was recorded at least ten times. The rearrangement uses TRBV5-4 and TRBJ1-1, with 7 bases that match TRBD1. The CDR3 totals 14 residues. The junction had 5 bases not matched to a gene; V was cut back by 5 bases and J by 1 base. Germline CDR1 and CDR2: SGHNT and YYREEE (reference sequence). The CDR3 protein is CASSSGTANTEAFF. CDR3 DNA sequence: TGTGCCAGCAGTTCTGGGACAGCGAACACTGAAGCTTTCTTT. Together with reference TRBV5-4 and TRBJ1-1, the CDR3 gives the full variable domain: ETGVTQSPTHLIKTRGQQVTLRCSSQSGHNTVSWYQQALGQGPQFIFQYYREEENGRGNFPPRFSGLQFPNYSSELNVNALELDDSALYLCASSSGTANTEAFFGQGTRLTVV.

This clone was observed a single time. The CDR3 DNA is TGTGCCAGCAGATCTACTAGCGGGAGGGCCGAAGCCAATGAGCAGTTCTTC. This gives the protein CASRSTSGRAEANEQFF. The chain combines TRBV7-9 with TRBJ2-1; TRBD2 aligns across 13 bases. Germline trimming cut 6 bases from V and 6 bases from J; bases unmatched to any gene: 11. CDR1 is SEHNR and CDR2 is FQNEAQ in the germline V gene (reference sequence). This CDR3 contains 17 residues. The whole variable domain, remainder taken from reference TRBV7-9 and TRBJ2-1, is DTGVSQNPRHKITKRGQNVTFRCDPISEHNRLYWYRQTLGQGPEFLTYFQNEAQLEKSRLLSDRFSAERPKGSFSTLEIQRTEQGDSAMYLCASRSTSGRAEANEQFFGPGTRLTVL.

CDR3: CASKDRGWYGYTF. The CDR3, as DNA: TGTGCCAGCAAAGACAGGGGATGGTATGGCTACACCTTC. V is TRBV6-5 and J is TRBJ1-2; 8 nucleotides match TRBD1. From germline, CDR1 is MNHEY and CDR2 SVGAGI. V lost 7 bases, J lost 5 bases, and 6 bases stayed unmatched. The CDR3 covers 13 residues.

CDR3 DNA: TGTGCCACCCACCGCAGCCGGGGGACCGGGAACACCATATATTTT. Protein: CATHRSRGTGNTIYF. The chain has TRBV18 and TRBJ1-3, with D tentatively TRBD1 (5 bases). The germline V gene has CDR1 KGHSH and CDR2 LQKENI. CDR3 size: 15 residues. The ends were cut back, 10 bases at V and 7 bases at J, with 23 bases in the middle.

The chain couples TRBV2 to TRBJ2-3, with 7 bases identical to TRBD2. J lost 2 bases, V lost 8 bases, and 10 bases had no gene match. Per germline, CDR1 SNHLY and CDR2 FYNNEI. This CDR3 comprises 15 residues. CDR3 DNA sequence: TGTGCCAGCTTGGGGTCCGGGAGGACCACAGATACGCAGTATTTT. Protein product: CASLGSGRTTDTQYF.

The chain uses TRBV24-1 and TRBJ2-1; D perhaps matches TRBD2 (5 bases). The CDR3 consists of 13 residues. Trimming shortened V by 4 bases and J by 7 bases, and 10 bases separated the two germline ends. Germline-derived CDR1 and CDR2 are KGHDR and SFDVKD. The CDR3, as DNA: TGTGCCACCAGTGAGGCTAGCCTGAATGAGCAGTTCTTC. Protein sequence: CATSEASLNEQFF.

This clone has a single count. The rearrangement joins TRBV11-3 to TRBJ2-2, with D maybe TRBD2 (5 bases). The germline gives CDR1 SGHNT, CDR2 YENEEA. Trimming removed 4 bases at V and 4 bases at J, with 13 bases between. The CDR3 covers 15 residues. CDR3 in amino acids: CASSSGKQFTGELFF. CDR3 DNA: TGTGCCAGCAGCTCCGGGAAACAATTCACCGGGGAGCTGTTTTTT.

This sequence joins TRBV19 and TRBJ1-1; TRBD1 aligns across 7 bases. This CDR3 comprises 15 residues. Looked up from germline, CDR1 is LNHDA and CDR2 is SQIVND (reference sequence). V was clipped by 5 bases and J by 0 bases; unmatched bases: 6. This CDR3 is CASSSGQVMNTEAFF. CDR3 in DNA: TGTGCCAGTAGTTCAGGACAGGTCATGAACACTGAAGCTTTCTTT. Based on the CDR3 plus reference TRBV19 and TRBJ1-1, the full variable domain is DGGITQSPKYLFRKEGQNVTLSCEQNLNHDAMYWYRQDPGQGLRLIYYSQIVNDFQKGDIAEGYSVSREKKESFPLTVTSAQKNPTAFYLCASSSGQVMNTEAFFGQGTRLTVV.

V usage is TRBV19 and J usage is TRBJ1-5; no reliable D call. The ends were cut back, 5 bases at V and 6 bases at J, with 11 bases in the middle. Per germline, CDR1 LNHDA and CDR2 SQIVND (reference sequence). The CDR3 sequence is 13 residues long. The CDR3 is CASSWEGGQPQHF. CDR3 in DNA: TGTGCCAGTAGTTGGGAGGGAGGTCAGCCCCAGCATTTT.

The genes are TRBV7-2 and TRBJ1-1, with D possibly matching TRBD1 (6 bases). The CDR3 spans 16 residues. Deletions cut 5 bases from V and 1 base from J, with 17 bases between. Germline assignment: CDR1 SGHTA and CDR2 FQGNSA. This CDR3 is CASSKQTGFGNTEAFF. The CDR3 DNA follows: TGTGCCAGCAGCAAACAAACAGGGTTCGGGAACACTGAAGCTTTCTTT. The variable domain in full, completed from reference TRBV7-2 and TRBJ1-1, reads GAGVSQSPSNKVTEKGKDVELRCDPISGHTALYWYRQSLGQGLEFLIYFQGNSAPDKSGLPSDRFSAERTGGSVSTLTIQRTQQEDSAVYLCASSKQTGFGNTEAFFGQGTRLTVV.

The chain couples TRBV5-4 to TRBJ1-2, with D perhaps TRBD1 (5 bases). The CDR3 extends over 11 amino acids. Germline CDR1 is SGHNT and CDR2 is YYREEE (reference sequence). V was shortened by 6 bases and J by 4 bases, with 7 bases between the two germline ends. CDR3 sequence reads: CASTGGYGYTF. CDR3 nucleotide sequence: TGTGCCAGCACCGGGGGCTATGGCTACACCTTC.

The chain couples TRBV7-2 to TRBJ2-7; TRBD1 agrees at 9 bases. The CDR3 covers 15 residues. V lost 5 bases to trimming and J lost 2 bases; unmatched junction nucleotides: 7. In germline, CDR1 is SGHTA, CDR2 FQGNSA. This CDR3 reads CASSKDRGIAYEQYF. CDR3 DNA: TGTGCCAGCAGCAAAGACAGGGGGATCGCCTACGAGCAGTACTTC.

V is TRBV6-5 and J is TRBJ2-3; 7 positions match TRBD2. The CDR3 length is 13 residues. J was trimmed by 3 bases and V by 6 bases; bases with no gene match: 3. Germline V gene data show CDR1 as MNHEY and CDR2 as SVGAGI. The CDR3 DNA is TGTGCCAGCAGGAGGGAGGGGACAGATACGCAGTATTTT. Translating gives CASRREGTDTQYF.

The rearrangement links TRBV28 to TRBJ1-2; 7 nucleotides align to TRBD1. This CDR3 has 13 residues. From germline, CDR1 is MDHEN and CDR2 SYDVKM. Unmatched junction bases numbered 3, after V lost 5 bases and J lost 3 bases. CDR3 region: CASSKGGHYGYTF. The DNA of the CDR3 is TGTGCCAGCAGTAAAGGGGGCCACTATGGCTACACCTTC.

This chain's CDR3 is CAWSERTGNSNQPQHF. The CDR3 coding sequence is TGTGCCTGGAGTGAGCGCACAGGCAATAGCAATCAGCCCCAGCATTTT. The rearrangement uses TRBV30 and TRBJ1-5; D is perhaps TRBD1 (5 bases). The CDR3 consists of 16 residues. Germline lookup yields CDR1 GTSNPN and CDR2 SVGIG (reference sequence). V was cut by 1 base and J by 0 bases, with 13 bases left in between. The full variable domain, with the rest looked up from reference TRBV30 and TRBJ1-5, is SQTIHQWPATLVQPVGSPLSLECTVEGTSNPNLYWYRQAAGRGLQLLFYSVGIGQISSEVPQNLSASRPQDRQFILSSKKLLLSDSGFYLCAWSERTGNSNQPQHFGDGTRLSIL.

The chain combines TRBV24-1 with TRBJ2-5; tentative D call: TRBD2 (6 bases). CDR1 and CDR2 from the germline V gene are KGHDR and SFDVKD. This CDR3 is built from 16 residues. V gave up 2 bases and J gave up 1 base, with 13 bases separating them. Here the CDR3 DNA reads TGTGCCACCAGTGATTGGGGGACCGGGGGCCAAGAGACCCAGTACTTC. Protein product: CATSDWGTGGQETQYF.

The genes are TRBV5-1 and TRBJ1-1; tentatively, D is TRBD1 (5 bases). Germline CDR1 reads SGHRS; CDR2 reads YFSETQ. Deletions cut 4 bases from V and 4 bases from J, with 20 bases between. There are 16 residues in the CDR3. The DNA of the CDR3 is TGCGCCAGCAGCCCACGACAGAATCACCGCTCCACTGAAGCTTTCTTT. This encodes CASSPRQNHRSTEAFF.

The chain uses TRBV27 and TRBJ1-1, with 8 bases matching TRBD1. Losses at the gene ends were 5 bases for V and 1 base for J; bases not matched to a gene: 6. CDR1 and CDR2 from the germline V gene are MNHEY and SMNVEV (reference sequence). There are 15 residues in the CDR3. The CDR3 loop reads CASSRYGQGNTEAFF. The CDR3 DNA reads TGTGCCAGCAGTCGCTACGGACAGGGGAACACTGAAGCTTTCTTT.

The chain uses TRBV9 and TRBJ2-5; possibly TRBD1 for D (5 bases). The germline V gene encodes CDR1 SGDLS and CDR2 YYNGEE. The CDR3 is 13 amino acids. Deletions cut 3 bases from V and 7 bases from J, with 13 bases between. As DNA, the CDR3 is TGTGCCAGCAGCGCCGGTGGAAGGGGGACCCAGTACTTC. It is translated as CASSAGGRGTQYF. Complete variable domain (other parts from reference TRBV9 and TRBJ2-5): DSGVTQTPKHLITATGQRVTLRCSPRSGDLSVYWYQQSLDQGLQFLIQYYNGEERAKGNILERFSAQQFPDLHSELNLSSLELGDSALYFCASSAGGRGTQYFGPGTRLLVL.

This chain joins TRBV7-9 and TRBJ2-1, with TRBD2 identical over 11 bases. This CDR3 spans 15 amino acids. The V segment lost 1 base and the J segment 8 bases; nucleotides outside the gene matches: 4. In germline, CDR1 is SEHNR, CDR2 FQNEAQ (reference sequence). The CDR3 protein is CASSLGLAGLDEQFF. The DNA for the CDR3 is TGTGCCAGCAGCTTAGGACTAGCGGGACTCGATGAGCAGTTCTTC.

This clone has more than one count but fewer than ten. V usage is TRBV12-5 and J usage is TRBJ1-5, with a tentative D call TRBD1 (5 bases). The ends were cut back, 9 bases at V and 5 bases at J, with 20 bases in the middle. The CDR3 is 15 residues long. Looked up from germline, CDR1 is LGHNT and CDR2 is FRNRAP. The CDR3 loop reads CASAPGEGGYQPQHF. The CDR3 DNA sequence: TGTGCTAGCGCCCCGGGGGAGGGTGGATATCAGCCCCAGCATTTT.

The chain employs TRBV4-3 and TRBJ2-6; TRBD2 might be the D (6 bases). Trimming pared 0 bases from V and 3 bases from J, leaving 12 bases between. This CDR3 is 17 amino acids long. CDR1 and CDR2 (germline): LGHNA, YSLEER. The CDR3 DNA follows: TGCGCCAGCAGCCAAGATGTGGGGGGTTTTGGGGCCAACGTCCTGACTTTC. Its protein product is CASSQDVGGFGANVLTF.

The rearrangement links TRBV12-5 to TRBJ2-5; 11 positions agree with TRBD2. Germline V CDR1 and CDR2: LGHNT, FRNRAP. The V gene end was trimmed by 7 bases and the J gene end by 6 bases; junction bases not matched to a gene: 7. The CDR3 runs to 14 residues. The CDR3 is CASVLSGGGQTQYF. The CDR3 region has the DNA TGTGCTAGTGTCCTTAGCGGGGGGGGTCAGACCCAGTACTTC.

V gene TRBV6-6 combines with J gene TRBJ1-2; a weak D match, TRBD1 (5 bases). The CDR3 runs to 19 residues. V dropped 5 bases and J dropped 5 bases, with 30 bases sitting between them. Germline CDR1 is MNHNY and CDR2 is SVGAGI (reference sequence). The CDR3 reads CASSLSHLGGGGSVYGYTF. In DNA, the CDR3 is TGTGCCAGCAGTCTATCCCACCTTGGCGGGGGTGGGTCGGTATATGGCTACACCTTC.

This clone was counted a few times. The chain recombines TRBV5-4 with TRBJ2-1; unclear D gene. In germline, CDR1 is SGHNT, CDR2 YYREEE (reference sequence). V was shortened by 4 bases and J by 7 bases, with 9 bases between the two germline ends. This CDR3 is 12 amino acids long. CDR3 sequence (DNA): TGTGCCAGCAGCCCTCAGATGAATGAGCAGTTCTTC. This encodes CASSPQMNEQFF.